This TCR beta chain was obtained from a study of blood T cell repertoires in COVID-19. Study details: Sample material is recorded as cDNA or gDNA derived from T cells, B-cell-depleted T cells, or PBMCs.

Categorization into cohorts depended on clinical history that participants reported. Germline V gene data show CDR1 as SGHTA and CDR2 as FQGTGA. Between the trimmed V and J ends, which lost 6 bases and 4 bases, there was a span of 12 bases. This CDR3 has 14 amino acids. This table comes from immunoSEQ multiplex PCR, and its TCRdb copy is limited to in-frame clones, with some not included. Seen here are 200,000 to 250,000 clones, about nine tenths observed once, and the top ten hold roughly 2.8%. Sequenced input: PBMCs or T cells enriched from blood (not recorded which). This chain uses TRBV7-3 with TRBJ2-2; D is possibly TRBD2 (5 bases). The TCR sequence derives from a woman aged 25 to 39 who had recovered from COVID-19. As DNA, the CDR3 is TGTGCCAGCAGACCTGACCGGGGCACCGGGGAGCTGTTTTTT. Encoded protein: CASRPDRGTGELFF.